This is a list of T cell receptor beta chains from one sample in a study of T cell responses to AZD1222 COVID-19 vaccine. Generated by immunoSEQ multiplex PCR, the TCRdb table keeps only in-frame clones and is missing some. The sample records around 140,000 clones, over 80% being singletons. The sequenced sample was peripheral blood, obtained 28 days after the second AZD1222 dose. The receptors were gathered from an adult who received the AZD1222 COVID-19 vaccine. Both conserved end residues are part of each CDR3. D genes are given only for firm matches.

D gene	V gene	J gene	CDR3 protein	CDR3 DNA
TRBD1	TRBV5-4	TRBJ1-2	CASSGRDRKGFGNYGYTF	TGTGCCAGCAGCGGCCGGGACAGGAAGGGTTTCGGTAACTATGGCTACACCTTC
-	TRBV5-1	TRBJ1-1	CASSLGLEAFF	TGCGCCAGCAGCTTGGGGCTGGAAGCTTTCTTT
-	TRBV11-3	TRBJ1-1	CASSHKINTEAFF	TGTGCCAGCAGCCACAAGATAAACACTGAAGCTTTCTTT
-	TRBV12-3/TRBV12-4	TRBJ2-1	CASSLDDEQFF	TGTGCCAGCAGTTTAGATGATGAGCAGTTCTTC
-	TRBV9	TRBJ2-1	CASSVGREWNEQFF	TGTGCCAGCAGCGTAGGCCGGGAGTGGAATGAGCAGTTCTTC
-	TRBV25-1	TRBJ2-7	CASMERGGFYEQYF	TGTGCCAGCATGGAGCGCGGGGGCTTCTACGAGCAGTACTTC
TRBD1	TRBV5-4	TRBJ2-7	CASSLEGGQGVYEQYF	TGTGCCAGCAGCTTGGAGGGGGGACAGGGAGTCTACGAGCAGTACTTC
TRBD2	TRBV19	TRBJ2-3	CASGAGGSTDTQYF	TGTGCCAGTGGGGCGGGGGGGAGCACAGATACGCAGTATTTT
-	TRBV29-1	TRBJ1-1	CSGGDRTEAFF	TGCAGCGGGGGAGACAGGACTGAAGCTTTCTTT
TRBD2	TRBV18	TRBJ2-7	CASSLEAGETYEQYF	TGTGCCAGCTCACTTGAAGCGGGGGAAACCTACGAGCAGTACTTC
-	TRBV5-1	TRBJ1-1	CASSLSRDGERNTEAFF	TGCGCCAGCAGCTTGTCCCGGGACGGCGAGCGGAACACTGAAGCTTTCTTT
TRBD2	TRBV7-2	TRBJ2-3	CASSLGSSSGKYTDTQYF	TGTGCCAGCAGCTTAGGGTCGTCTAGCGGGAAGTATACAGATACGCAGTATTTT
TRBD2	TRBV2	TRBJ2-1	CASTRERNNEQFF	TGTGCCAGCACGCGGGAGAGGAACAATGAGCAGTTCTTC
-	TRBV10-2	TRBJ1-5	CATQQGLNQPQHF	TGCGCCACCCAACAGGGCCTCAATCAGCCCCAGCATTTT
-	TRBV5-6	TRBJ1-2	CASSLGAATYSYGYTF	TGTGCCAGCAGCTTGGGGGCCGCTACTTACTCCTATGGCTACACCTTC
-	TRBV6-2/TRBV6-3	TRBJ2-7	CASSYILGLSYEQYF	TGTGCCAGCAGTTACATTTTGGGCTTATCCTACGAGCAGTACTTC
TRBD1	TRBV19	TRBJ2-7	CASSSPHRDRAVLQYF	TGTGCCAGTAGTTCCCCACACCGGGACAGGGCGGTATTACAGTACTTC
TRBD2	TRBV4-1	TRBJ2-4	CASSQKPSGGTQVGAKNIQYF	TGCGCCAGCAGCCAAAAGCCTAGCGGGGGCACCCAGGTAGGAGCCAAAAACATTCAGTACTTC
TRBD1	TRBV6-5	TRBJ1-1	CASSFRTGNTEAFF	TGTGCCAGCAGTTTTCGGACAGGGAACACTGAAGCTTTCTTT
-	TRBV28	TRBJ1-1	CASSLDGIGTRKAFF	TGTGCCAGCAGTTTAGACGGCATCGGGACCAGGAAAGCTTTCTTT